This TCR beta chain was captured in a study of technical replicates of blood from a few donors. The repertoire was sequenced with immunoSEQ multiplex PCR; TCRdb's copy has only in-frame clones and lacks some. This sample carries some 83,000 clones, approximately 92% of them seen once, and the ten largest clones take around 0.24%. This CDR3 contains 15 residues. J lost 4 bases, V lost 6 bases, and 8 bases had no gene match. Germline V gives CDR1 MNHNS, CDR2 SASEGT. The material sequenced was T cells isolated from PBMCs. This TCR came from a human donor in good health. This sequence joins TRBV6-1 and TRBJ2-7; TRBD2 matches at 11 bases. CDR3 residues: CASRGSSGRKYEQYF. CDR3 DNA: TGTGCCAGCAGGGGTTCTAGCGGGAGGAAGTACGAGCAGTACTTC.